The rows below give T cell receptor beta chains drawn from one sample of a study of blood T cell repertoires in COVID-19. Measured with immunoSEQ multiplex PCR; TCRdb has only the in-frame clones, and not every one. The table shows fewer than 150,000 clones, with around 88% occurring only once. The sample was peripheral blood. Receptors were obtained from a human donor in a cohort sampled during active COVID-19. Each CDR3 is given with its conserved first and last residue. A D gene is named only where the DNA matches it firmly. Size values are once, few and many counts, or a class for expanded clones, and some rows have none.

V gene: TRBV4-2
J gene: TRBJ1-5
D gene: TRBD1
clone size: few
CDR3 protein: CASSQVGTAFPRPQHF
CDR3 DNA: TGTGCCAGCAGCCAAGTAGGGACAGCCTTCCCTCGACCCCAGCATTTT

V gene: TRBV5-4
J gene: TRBJ2-1
D gene: NA
clone size: NA
CDR3 protein: CASSLAGGNNEQFF
CDR3 DNA: TGTGCCAGCAGCTTGGCCGGGGGTAACAATGAGCAGTTCTTC

V gene: TRBV7-2
J gene: TRBJ2-1
D gene: NA
clone size: once
CDR3 protein: CASSLATDGRTYNEQFF
CDR3 DNA: TGTGCCAGCAGCTTAGCGACAGATGGCAGAACCTACAATGAGCAGTTCTTC

V gene: TRBV3-1/TRBV3-2
J gene: TRBJ1-1
D gene: NA
clone size: once
CDR3 protein: CASSPRTGPGEAFF
CDR3 DNA: TGTGCCAGCAGCCCCCGCACAGGACCCGGTGAAGCTTTCTTT

V gene: TRBV25-1
J gene: TRBJ2-7
D gene: NA
clone size: NA
CDR3 protein: CASSEGLVPYF
CDR3 DNA: TGTGCCAGCAGTGAGGGACTCGTGCCGTACTTC

V gene: TRBV25-1
J gene: TRBJ2-5
D gene: NA
clone size: NA
CDR3 protein: CASSTTGGAGGTQYF
CDR3 DNA: TGTGCCAGCAGCACTACAGGAGGGGCTGGGGGGACCCAGTACTTC

V gene: TRBV30
J gene: TRBJ2-3
D gene: NA
clone size: NA
CDR3 protein: CAWSEQITDTQYF
CDR3 DNA: TGTGCCTGGAGTGAACAGATCACAGATACGCAGTATTTT

V gene: TRBV9
J gene: TRBJ2-1
D gene: TRBD1
clone size: once
CDR3 protein: CASSVGGQGWNEQFF
CDR3 DNA: TGTGCCAGCAGCGTAGGGGGACAGGGGTGGAATGAGCAGTTCTTC

V gene: TRBV19
J gene: TRBJ2-3
D gene: NA
clone size: NA
CDR3 protein: CASSMARAPDTQYF
CDR3 DNA: TGTGCCAGTAGTATGGCCAGGGCTCCAGATACGCAGTATTTT

V gene: TRBV6-6
J gene: TRBJ2-1
D gene: NA
clone size: NA
CDR3 protein: CASSYTGNEQFF
CDR3 DNA: TGTGCCAGCAGTTACACAGGGAACGAGCAGTTCTTC

V gene: TRBV5-6
J gene: TRBJ2-2
D gene: TRBD2
clone size: NA
CDR3 protein: CASSLPAGVTGELFF
CDR3 DNA: TGTGCCAGCAGCTTGCCAGCGGGGGTGACCGGGGAGCTGTTTTTT

V gene: TRBV4-1
J gene: TRBJ1-5
D gene: NA
clone size: NA
CDR3 protein: CASSQAETGNQPQHF
CDR3 DNA: TGCGCCAGCAGCCAAGCCGAGACAGGTAATCAGCCCCAGCATTTT

V gene: TRBV29-1
J gene: TRBJ2-1
D gene: NA
clone size: few
CDR3 protein: CSVETGMQFF
CDR3 DNA: TGCAGCGTTGAAACGGGGATGCAGTTCTTC

V gene: TRBV5-6
J gene: TRBJ1-5
D gene: TRBD1
clone size: NA
CDR3 protein: CASSLGTVGNQPQHF
CDR3 DNA: TGTGCCAGCAGCCTCGGGACAGTGGGCAATCAGCCCCAGCATTTT

V gene: TRBV7-9
J gene: TRBJ2-1
D gene: TRBD1
clone size: once
CDR3 protein: CASSPGQGGYNEQFF
CDR3 DNA: TGTGCCAGCAGCCCCGGACAGGGAGGTTACAATGAGCAGTTCTTC

V gene: TRBV19
J gene: TRBJ1-4
D gene: TRBD1
clone size: NA
CDR3 protein: CASSPRTGLLNEKLFF
CDR3 DNA: TGTGCCAGTAGTCCACGGACAGGGCTCCTTAATGAAAAACTGTTTTTT

V gene: TRBV4-3
J gene: TRBJ2-3
D gene: TRBD2
clone size: NA
CDR3 protein: CASSPLGRGPDTQYF
CDR3 DNA: TGCGCCAGCAGCCCCCTGGGGAGGGGCCCAGATACGCAGTATTTT

V gene: TRBV7-2
J gene: TRBJ2-5
D gene: TRBD2
clone size: NA
CDR3 protein: CASSLSGTSWETQYF
CDR3 DNA: TGTGCCAGCAGCTTGTCCGGGACTAGCTGGGAGACCCAGTACTTC

V gene: TRBV5-4
J gene: TRBJ2-3
D gene: TRBD2
clone size: NA
CDR3 protein: CASSLLAGGLDTQYF
CDR3 DNA: TGTGCCAGCAGCTTGCTAGCGGGGGGTTTAGATACGCAGTATTTT

V gene: TRBV4-3
J gene: TRBJ1-2
D gene: NA
clone size: once
CDR3 protein: CASSQSKGFQSLQGSYGYTF
CDR3 DNA: TGCGCCAGCAGCCAGTCTAAAGGGTTCCAATCGCTTCAGGGTAGCTATGGCTACACCTTC

V gene: TRBV5-4
J gene: TRBJ1-4
D gene: NA
clone size: NA
CDR3 protein: CASSFTGGEKLFF
CDR3 DNA: TGTGCCAGCAGCTTCACCGGGGGGGAAAAACTGTTTTTT

V gene: TRBV5-1
J gene: TRBJ1-4
D gene: NA
clone size: once
CDR3 protein: CASSLGVEGVGTNEKLFF
CDR3 DNA: TGCGCCAGCAGCTTGGGAGTAGAGGGGGTCGGAACTAATGAAAAACTGTTTTTT

V gene: TRBV7-7
J gene: TRBJ1-5
D gene: NA
clone size: NA
CDR3 protein: CASSLGAGRNSNQPQHF
CDR3 DNA: TGTGCCAGCAGCTTAGGAGCAGGGCGGAATAGCAATCAGCCCCAGCATTTT

V gene: TRBV2
J gene: TRBJ2-2
D gene: NA
clone size: NA
CDR3 protein: CASSSRQHTGELFF
CDR3 DNA: TGTGCCAGCAGCTCAAGACAGCACACCGGGGAGCTGTTTTTT

V gene: TRBV7-3
J gene: TRBJ2-5
D gene: NA
clone size: NA
CDR3 protein: CASSVWAQETQYF
CDR3 DNA: TGTGCCAGCTCGGTTTGGGCCCAAGAGACCCAGTACTTC

V gene: TRBV4-2
J gene: TRBJ1-2
D gene: NA
clone size: NA
CDR3 protein: CASRLNILGANNYGYTF
CDR3 DNA: TGTGCCAGCAGGCTAAACATCCTGGGGGCAAATAACTATGGCTACACCTTC

V gene: TRBV7-3
J gene: TRBJ1-1
D gene: TRBD1
clone size: NA
CDR3 protein: CASSLRPGGNTEAFF
CDR3 DNA: TGTGCCAGCAGCTTAAGGCCAGGGGGAAACACTGAAGCTTTCTTT

V gene: TRBV5-1
J gene: TRBJ2-7
D gene: NA
clone size: NA
CDR3 protein: CASSLVGEGNYEQYF
CDR3 DNA: TGCGCCAGCAGCTTGGTGGGAGAGGGTAATTACGAGCAGTACTTC

V gene: TRBV7-6
J gene: TRBJ2-1
D gene: TRBD2
clone size: NA
CDR3 protein: CASSGGTSGTYNEQFF
CDR3 DNA: TGTGCCAGCAGCGGCGGGACTAGCGGGACCTACAATGAGCAGTTCTTC

V gene: TRBV19
J gene: TRBJ2-6
D gene: NA
clone size: NA
CDR3 protein: CASSIQGSSGANVLTF
CDR3 DNA: TGTGCCAGTAGTATCCAGGGTAGCTCTGGGGCCAACGTCCTGACTTTC

V gene: TRBV7-2
J gene: TRBJ2-7
D gene: TRBD1
clone size: NA
CDR3 protein: CASSLLDRTTYEQYF
CDR3 DNA: TGTGCCAGCAGTTTATTGGACAGGACAACCTACGAGCAGTACTTC

V gene: TRBV23-1
J gene: TRBJ2-2
D gene: TRBD1
clone size: NA
CDR3 protein: CASSRGQEIGTGELFF
CDR3 DNA: TGCGCCAGCAGTCGGGGACAGGAAATCGGGACCGGGGAGCTGTTTTTT

V gene: TRBV4-3
J gene: TRBJ1-2
D gene: NA
clone size: NA
CDR3 protein: CASSPSGGANYGYTF
CDR3 DNA: TGCGCCAGCAGCCCCTCAGGAGGGGCTAACTATGGCTACACCTTC

V gene: TRBV29-1
J gene: TRBJ1-1
D gene: TRBD1
clone size: once
CDR3 protein: CSVVGGEDTEAFF
CDR3 DNA: TGCAGCGTTGTAGGGGGCGAGGACACTGAAGCTTTCTTT

V gene: TRBV6-5
J gene: TRBJ1-6
D gene: TRBD1
clone size: NA
CDR3 protein: CASRGQGGNSPLHF
CDR3 DNA: TGTGCCAGCAGAGGGCAAGGGGGCAATTCACCCCTCCACTTT

V gene: TRBV3-1/TRBV3-2
J gene: TRBJ2-5
D gene: NA
clone size: once
CDR3 protein: CASSRNTGLETQYF
CDR3 DNA: TGTGCCAGCAGCCGCAATACAGGGTTGGAGACCCAGTACTTC

V gene: TRBV6-4
J gene: TRBJ2-3
D gene: NA
clone size: once
CDR3 protein: CASSEGATDTQYF
CDR3 DNA: TGTGCCAGCAGTGAAGGAGCGACAGATACGCAGTATTTT

V gene: TRBV25-1
J gene: TRBJ2-2
D gene: TRBD1
clone size: NA
CDR3 protein: CASSEENPDRANTGELFF
CDR3 DNA: TGTGCCAGCAGTGAAGAAAACCCCGACAGGGCGAACACCGGGGAGCTGTTTTTT

V gene: TRBV10-3
J gene: TRBJ1-6
D gene: NA
clone size: NA
CDR3 protein: CAIRAGDSYNSPLHF
CDR3 DNA: TGTGCCATCAGGGCGGGGGACTCCTATAATTCACCCCTCCACTTT

V gene: TRBV7-9
J gene: TRBJ2-5
D gene: NA
clone size: NA
CDR3 protein: CASSLGRGQQETQYF
CDR3 DNA: TGTGCCAGCAGCCTAGGGAGGGGACAGCAAGAGACCCAGTACTTC

V gene: TRBV4-2
J gene: TRBJ1-5
D gene: NA
clone size: NA
CDR3 protein: CASSQVAPSGNQPQHF
CDR3 DNA: TGTGCCAGCAGCCAAGTGGCCCCGTCTGGCAATCAGCCCCAGCATTTT

V gene: TRBV19
J gene: TRBJ2-2
D gene: NA
clone size: NA
CDR3 protein: CASSREAGVTGELFF
CDR3 DNA: TGTGCCAGTAGTAGGGAGGCCGGGGTCACCGGGGAGCTGTTTTTT

V gene: TRBV19
J gene: TRBJ1-5
D gene: TRBD1
clone size: NA
CDR3 protein: CASHRDRSLNQPQHF
CDR3 DNA: TGTGCCAGTCACCGGGACAGGTCCCTTAATCAGCCCCAGCATTTT

V gene: TRBV9
J gene: TRBJ1-6
D gene: NA
clone size: NA
CDR3 protein: CASSVSERNSPLHF
CDR3 DNA: TGTGCCAGCAGCGTGAGTGAGAGGAATTCACCCCTCCACTTT

V gene: TRBV27
J gene: TRBJ2-1
D gene: NA
clone size: NA
CDR3 protein: CASSVKGLLYNEQFF
CDR3 DNA: TGTGCCAGCAGTGTCAAGGGGTTACTCTACAATGAGCAGTTCTTC

V gene: TRBV6-5
J gene: TRBJ1-2
D gene: NA
clone size: NA
CDR3 protein: CASSYGGGDGYTF
CDR3 DNA: TGTGCCAGCAGTTACGGTGGAGGGGATGGCTACACCTTC